The entry below gives a single T cell receptor beta chain sequence along with its context. As yet, its antigen is unknown. This sample was taken from a study of identical twins. TCRdb recomputed calls from the 5' RACE reads with MiXCR, one row per CDR3 protein. Counted here are about 1.7 million distinct CDR3 sequences, under 35% occurring once; the ten biggest clones make up under 0.35%. Points from the study as a whole: One should note that invariant MAIT and iNKT cells could partly confound zero-insertion analyses. Fewer insertions characterized abundant cord blood beta clonotypes, whereas memory repertoires showed none. Out-of-frame beta sequences exhibited a weaker degree of excess twin sharing.

The source material was cord blood. The clonotype was recovered from a newborn girl in good health.

CDR3 loop: CSAEPGTSAYNEQFF. The CDR3, as DNA: TGCAGTGCGGAGCCCGGGACTAGCGCCTACAATGAGCAGTTCTTC. The chain uses TRBV20-1 and TRBJ2-1, with 10 bases matching TRBD2. Germline V gives CDR1 DFQATT, CDR2 SNEGSKA (reference sequence). This CDR3 region has 15 residues. The trim removed 6 bases at V and 2 bases at J, leaving 7 bases unmatched.